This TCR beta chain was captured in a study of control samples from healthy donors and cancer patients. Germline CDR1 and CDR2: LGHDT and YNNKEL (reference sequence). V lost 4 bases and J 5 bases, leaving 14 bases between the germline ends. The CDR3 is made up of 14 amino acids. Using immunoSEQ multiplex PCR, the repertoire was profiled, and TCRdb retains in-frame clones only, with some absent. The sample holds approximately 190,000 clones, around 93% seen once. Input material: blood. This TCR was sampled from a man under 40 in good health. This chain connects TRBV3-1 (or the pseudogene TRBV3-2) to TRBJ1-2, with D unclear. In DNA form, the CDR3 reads TGTGCCAGCAGCCCGTCTAGCGGACGGTATGGCTACACCTTC. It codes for CASSPSSGRYGYTF.